This T cell receptor (beta chain) was captured in a study of blood T cell repertoires in COVID-19. The assay was immunoSEQ multiplex PCR, and TCRdb's table has in-frame clones only and misses some. The sample includes under 200,000 clones, about 90% of them seen just once. CDR1 MNHEY and CDR2 SMNVEV come from the germline V gene (reference sequence). V shed 3 bases and J shed 1 base, with 10 bases lying between them. This CDR3 region has 15 residues. This clone was recorded only once. Specimen: PBMCs or T cells enriched from blood (not recorded which). The chain uses TRBV27 and TRBJ1-3; maybe TRBD1 (6 bases). This TCR was sampled from a woman between 45 and 60 years old who had recovered from COVID-19. The CDR3 sequence: CASSLRGASGNTIYF. The CDR3 bases are TGTGCCAGCAGTTTGCGGGGGGCTTCTGGAAACACCATATATTTT.